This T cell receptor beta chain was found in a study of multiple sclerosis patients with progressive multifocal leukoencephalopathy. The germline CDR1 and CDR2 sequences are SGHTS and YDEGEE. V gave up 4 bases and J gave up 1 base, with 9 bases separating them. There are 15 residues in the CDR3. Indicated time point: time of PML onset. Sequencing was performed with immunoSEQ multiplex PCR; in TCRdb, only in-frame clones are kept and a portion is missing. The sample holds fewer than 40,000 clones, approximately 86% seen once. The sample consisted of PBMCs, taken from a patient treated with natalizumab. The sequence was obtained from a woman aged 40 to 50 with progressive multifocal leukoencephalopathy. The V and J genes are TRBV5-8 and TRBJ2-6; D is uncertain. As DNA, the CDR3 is TGTGCCAGCAGCGCCTATATATCTGGGGCCAACGTCCTGACTTTC. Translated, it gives CASSAYISGANVLTF.